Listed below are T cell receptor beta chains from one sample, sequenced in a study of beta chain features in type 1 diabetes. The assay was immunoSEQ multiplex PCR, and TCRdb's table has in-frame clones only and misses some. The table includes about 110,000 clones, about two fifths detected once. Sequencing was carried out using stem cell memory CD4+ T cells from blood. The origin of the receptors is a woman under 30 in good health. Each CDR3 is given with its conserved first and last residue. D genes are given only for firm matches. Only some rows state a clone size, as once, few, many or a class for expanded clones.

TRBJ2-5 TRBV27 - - CASNPQDSQETQYF TGTGCCAGCAACCCCCAGGACAGCCAAGAGACCCAGTACTTC
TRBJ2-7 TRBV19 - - CASSIQGTNEQYF TGTGCCAGTAGTATCCAGGGGACCAACGAGCAGTACTTC
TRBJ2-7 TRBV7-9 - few CASSLVQGRDYEQYF TGTGCCAGCAGCTTAGTTCAGGGAAGGGACTACGAGCAGTACTTC
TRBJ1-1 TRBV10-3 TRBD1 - CAISTGAGTEAFF TGTGCCATCAGCACAGGGGCGGGGACTGAAGCTTTCTTT
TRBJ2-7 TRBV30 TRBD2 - CAWRASGRSYEQYF TGTGCCTGGAGAGCTAGCGGGAGGTCTTACGAGCAGTACTTC
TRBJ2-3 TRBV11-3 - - CASSLGGPYTDTQYF TGTGCCAGCAGCTTGGGCGGGCCCTACACAGATACGCAGTATTTT
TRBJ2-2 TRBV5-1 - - CASRRGGLLFAAGELFF TGCGCCAGCAGGAGAGGAGGACTCCTCTTCGCTGCCGGGGAGCTGTTTTTT
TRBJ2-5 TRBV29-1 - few CSLQGRRETQYF TGCAGTCTACAGGGACGGCGAGAGACCCAGTACTTC
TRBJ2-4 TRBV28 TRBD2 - CASSSPEFSGRRSIQYF TGTGCCAGCAGTTCTCCAGAATTTAGCGGGAGAAGGAGCATTCAGTACTTC
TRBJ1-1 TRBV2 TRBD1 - CASRGTVNTEAFF TGTGCCAGCAGGGGGACAGTGAACACTGAAGCTTTCTTT
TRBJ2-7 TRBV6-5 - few CASSYSKQGISEQYF TGTGCCAGCAGTTACTCGAAACAGGGAATTAGCGAGCAGTACTTC
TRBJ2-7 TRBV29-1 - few CSVDTTTGLFHEQYF TGCAGCGTTGATACGACAACCGGTTTGTTCCACGAGCAGTACTTC
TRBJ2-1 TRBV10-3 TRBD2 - CAISPTSGSKEQFF TGTGCCATCAGTCCGACTAGCGGGAGTAAAGAGCAGTTCTTC
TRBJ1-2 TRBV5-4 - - CASSYRVRELNYTF TGTGCCAGCAGCTACCGCGTCAGGGAACTCAACTACACCTTC
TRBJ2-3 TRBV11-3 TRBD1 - CASSPGQGATDTQYF TGTGCCAGCAGCCCCGGACAGGGGGCCACAGATACGCAGTATTTT
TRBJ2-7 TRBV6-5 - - CASRYGFPSYEQYF TGTGCCAGCAGGTATGGCTTCCCCTCCTACGAGCAGTACTTC
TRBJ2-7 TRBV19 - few CASSMAGFYEQYF TGTGCCAGTAGTATGGCGGGTTTCTACGAGCAGTACTTC
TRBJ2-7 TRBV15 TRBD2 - CATSRDPGISGSYEQYF TGTGCCACCAGCAGAGATCCGGGGATTAGCGGGAGTTACGAGCAGTACTTC
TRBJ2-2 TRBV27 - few CASSLSGLPNTGELFF TGTGCCAGCAGTTTGAGCGGACTCCCTAACACCGGGGAGCTGTTTTTT
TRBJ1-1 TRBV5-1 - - CASSLVTGFAFF TGCGCCAGCAGCTTGGTGACAGGATTCGCTTTCTTT
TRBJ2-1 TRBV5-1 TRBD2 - CASSAMASGRATIYNEQFF TGCGCCAGCAGCGCGATGGCTAGCGGGAGGGCTACCATCTACAATGAGCAGTTCTTC
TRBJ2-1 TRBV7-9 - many CASSFSHNEQFF TGTGCCAGCAGCTTTAGTCACAATGAGCAGTTCTTC
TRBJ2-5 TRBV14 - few CASSPKLNRLETQYF TGTGCCAGCAGCCCGAAATTAAATCGGTTGGAGACCCAGTACTTC
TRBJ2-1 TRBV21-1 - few CASSNRSSESSYNEQFF TGTGCCAGCAGCAACCGATCTAGCGAGAGCTCCTACAATGAGCAGTTCTTC
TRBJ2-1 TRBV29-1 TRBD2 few CSVVGSGRALSGEQFF TGCAGCGTTGTTGGTAGCGGGAGGGCCTTGTCGGGTGAGCAGTTCTTC
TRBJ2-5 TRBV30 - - CAWSVQFGGTQYF TGTGCCTGGAGTGTACAGTTCGGGGGGACCCAGTACTTC
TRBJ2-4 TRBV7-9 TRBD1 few CASSSGGQGDAWAKNIQYF TGTGCCAGCAGCTCTGGAGGACAGGGGGACGCCTGGGCCAAAAACATTCAGTACTTC
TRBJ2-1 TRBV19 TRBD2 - CASSIAVRGLAGAEQFF TGTGCCAGTAGTATAGCGGTAAGAGGACTAGCGGGAGCTGAGCAGTTCTTC
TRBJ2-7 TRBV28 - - CASIPGPQAGEQYF TGTGCCAGTATACCGGGACCCCAGGCGGGAGAGCAGTACTTC
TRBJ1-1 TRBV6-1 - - CASRNRVGTEAFF TGTGCCAGCAGGAACAGGGTTGGGACTGAAGCTTTCTTT
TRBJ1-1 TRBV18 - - CASSPFGALNTEAFF TGTGCCAGCTCCCCCTTTGGGGCGCTGAACACTGAAGCTTTCTTT
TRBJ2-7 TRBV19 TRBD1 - CASSSGQGTSYEQYF TGTGCCAGTAGTTCGGGACAGGGAACCTCCTACGAGCAGTACTTC
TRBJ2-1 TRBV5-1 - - CASSYLQGVYNEQFF TGCGCCAGCAGCTATTTACAGGGTGTCTACAATGAGCAGTTCTTC
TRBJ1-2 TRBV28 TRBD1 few CASDSLFRGQSGYTF TGTGCCAGCGACTCATTATTTCGGGGACAGAGTGGCTACACCTTC
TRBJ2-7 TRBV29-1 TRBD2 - CSVEVMGLARSEQYF TGCAGCGTTGAAGTAATGGGACTAGCGAGAAGCGAGCAGTACTTC
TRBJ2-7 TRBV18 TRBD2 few CASSPGTSGYEQYF TGTGCCAGCTCACCAGGGACTAGCGGGTACGAGCAGTACTTC
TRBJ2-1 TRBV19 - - CASSMWRAGYNEQFF TGTGCCAGTAGTATGTGGAGAGCAGGGTACAATGAGCAGTTCTTC
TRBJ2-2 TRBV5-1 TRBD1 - CASSLAGQLYTGELFF TGCGCCAGCAGCTTGGCGGGACAGCTCTACACCGGGGAGCTGTTTTTT
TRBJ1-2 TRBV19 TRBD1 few CACQDRVGYGYTF TGTGCCTGTCAGGACAGGGTTGGATATGGCTACACCTTC
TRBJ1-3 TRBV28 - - CASTRGNTIYF TGTGCCAGCACCCGTGGAAACACCATATATTTT
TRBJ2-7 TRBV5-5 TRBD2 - CASVGLAGALHPTGQYF TGTGCCAGCGTCGGACTAGCGGGAGCGCTTCACCCTACCGGGCAGTACTTC
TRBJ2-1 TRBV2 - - CATTGYNEQFF TGTGCCACCACAGGGTACAATGAGCAGTTCTTC
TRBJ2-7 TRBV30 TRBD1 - CAWSVPPGQGQYF TGTGCCTGGAGCGTTCCCCCCGGACAGGGGCAGTACTTC
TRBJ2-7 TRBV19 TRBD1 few CASGLTGAPYEQYF TGTGCCAGTGGCTTGACAGGGGCTCCCTACGAGCAGTACTTC
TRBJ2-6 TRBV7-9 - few CASSLLRGFSGANVLTF TGTGCCAGCAGCTTATTACGGGGTTTTTCTGGGGCCAACGTCCTGACTTTC
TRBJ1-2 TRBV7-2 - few CASSPWGGPNYGYTF TGTGCCAGCAGCCCATGGGGGGGGCCCAACTATGGCTACACCTTC
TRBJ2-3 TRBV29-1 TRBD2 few CSVTDSSGSTDTQYF TGCAGCGTGACAGACTCTAGCGGGAGCACAGATACGCAGTATTTT
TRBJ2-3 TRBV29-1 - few CSATSKRDTQYF TGCAGCGCTACCAGCAAGCGGGATACGCAGTATTTT
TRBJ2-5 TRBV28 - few CASSPPHTGETQYF TGTGCCAGCAGTCCGCCGCACACAGGCGAGACCCAGTACTTC
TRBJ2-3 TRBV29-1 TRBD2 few CSTRLAGRTDTQYF TGCAGCACCAGACTAGCGGGTCGCACAGATACGCAGTATTTT
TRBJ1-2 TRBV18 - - CASSQPNYGYTF TGTGCCAGCTCACAGCCTAACTATGGCTACACCTTC
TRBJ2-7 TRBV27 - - CASSYRSTSYEQYF TGTGCCAGCAGCTACCGGAGTACGTCCTACGAGCAGTACTTC
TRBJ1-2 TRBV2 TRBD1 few CASRLLDRGSYGYTF TGTGCCAGCAGACTGCTAGACAGGGGAAGCTATGGCTACACCTTC
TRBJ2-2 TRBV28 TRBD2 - CASGSGRGTGELFF TGTGCCAGCGGGAGCGGGAGGGGAACCGGGGAGCTGTTTTTT